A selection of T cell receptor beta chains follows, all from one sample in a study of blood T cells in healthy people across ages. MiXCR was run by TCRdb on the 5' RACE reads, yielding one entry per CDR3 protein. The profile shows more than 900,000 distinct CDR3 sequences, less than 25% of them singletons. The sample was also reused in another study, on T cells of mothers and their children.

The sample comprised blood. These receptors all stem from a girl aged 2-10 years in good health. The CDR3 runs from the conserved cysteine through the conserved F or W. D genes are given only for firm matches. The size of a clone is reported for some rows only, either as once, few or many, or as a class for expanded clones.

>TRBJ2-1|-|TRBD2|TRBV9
TGTGCCAGCAGCGTTACTAGCGGGTTCAACAATGAGCAGTTCTTC
CASSVTSGFNNEQFF
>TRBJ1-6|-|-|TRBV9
TGTGCCAGCAGCGTAGGCCAGGAGGGTTCACCCCTCCACTTT
CASSVGQEGSPLHF
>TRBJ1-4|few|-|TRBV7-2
TGTGCCAGCAGCTCCAGGGGACACAATGAAAAACTGTTTTTT
CASSSRGHNEKLFF
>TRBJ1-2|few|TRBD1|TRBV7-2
TGTGCCAGCAGGGATGAGACAGGGGGCCTTGGCTACACCTTC
CASRDETGGLGYTF
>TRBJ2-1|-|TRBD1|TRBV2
TGTGCCAGCAGTGAAACGGACAGGGGAGAATTCTTC
CASSETDRGEFF
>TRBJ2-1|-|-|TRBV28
TGTGCCAGCAGTTTACGCCCCTCGGTTGAGCAGTTCTTC
CASSLRPSVEQFF
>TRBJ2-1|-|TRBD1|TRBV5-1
TGCGCCAGCAGCTTTTCGGGACAGGGCCGGAACAATGAGCAGTTCTTC
CASSFSGQGRNNEQFF
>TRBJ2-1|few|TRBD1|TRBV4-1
TGCGCCAGCAGCCAAACCGGGACAGGACTATACAATGAGCAGTTCTTC
CASSQTGTGLYNEQFF
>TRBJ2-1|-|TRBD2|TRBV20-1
TGCAGTGCCCTCCGACTAGCGGGGTACAACAATGAGCAGTTCTTC
CSALRLAGYNNEQFF
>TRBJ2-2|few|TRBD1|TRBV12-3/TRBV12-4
TGTGCCAGCGGACCCGGGACAGCGAACACCGGGGAGCTGTTTTTT
CASGPGTANTGELFF
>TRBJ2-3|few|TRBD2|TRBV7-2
TGTGCCAGCAGCTTAGGACTAGCGGGGACAACTAGCACAGATACGCAGTATTTT
CASSLGLAGTTSTDTQYF
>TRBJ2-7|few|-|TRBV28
TGTGCCAGCCAAAGCCCGGTGGGCTACGAGCAGTACTTC
CASQSPVGYEQYF
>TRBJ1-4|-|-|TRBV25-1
TGTGCCAGCACCGGGACCGCAGGGCGTGAAAAACTGTTTTTT
CASTGTAGREKLFF
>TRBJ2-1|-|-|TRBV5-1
TGCGCCAGCAGCTTGCAAATGGGGTTCCAACGCAGTGAGCAGTTCTTC
CASSLQMGFQRSEQFF
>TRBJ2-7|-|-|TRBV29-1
TGCAGCGTTGAGGGGGGACAGCCCTACGAGCAGTACTTC
CSVEGGQPYEQYF
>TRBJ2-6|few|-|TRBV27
TGTGCCAGCAAGAAGAATATCCCTGGGGCCAACGTCCTGACTTTC
CASKKNIPGANVLTF
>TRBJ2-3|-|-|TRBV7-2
TGTGCCAGCAGCCCTTCCTATCCGGGTCGAGACACAAATACGCAGTATTTT
CASSPSYPGRDTNTQYF
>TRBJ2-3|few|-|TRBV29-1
TGCAGCGTTCCGCAAGGCCCCTACACAGATACGCAGTATTTT
CSVPQGPYTDTQYF
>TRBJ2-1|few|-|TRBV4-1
TGCGCCAGCAGGGACATTCGGGGGAGCTCCTACAATGAGCAGTTCTTC
CASRDIRGSSYNEQFF
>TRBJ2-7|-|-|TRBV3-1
TGTGCCAGCAGCCAATATGTCGGATACGAGCAGTACTTC
CASSQYVGYEQYF
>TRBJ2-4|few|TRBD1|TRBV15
TGTGCCACCAGCAGAATTAGACAGGGGAACATTCAGTACTTC
CATSRIRQGNIQYF
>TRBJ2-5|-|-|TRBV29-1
TGCAGCGTTGAAGTAGGATCGGGGGCCCAGTACTTC
CSVEVGSGAQYF
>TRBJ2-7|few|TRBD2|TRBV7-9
TGTGCCAGCAGCTTAGTAGGTAGCGGGACTCTCTACGAGCAGTACTTC
CASSLVGSGTLYEQYF
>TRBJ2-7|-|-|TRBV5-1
TGCGCCAGCAGCTTGACGGCAGGGTACTACGAGCAGTACTTC
CASSLTAGYYEQYF
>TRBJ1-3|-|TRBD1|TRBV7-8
TGTGCCAGCAGCTTAGGGAGGGGGCTTGGAAACACCATATATTTT
CASSLGRGLGNTIYF
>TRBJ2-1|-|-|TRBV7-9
TGTGCCAGCAGCTTAAATGGGGGCCATGAGCAGTTCTTC
CASSLNGGHEQFF
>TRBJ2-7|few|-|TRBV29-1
TGCAGCGTTGAAGATCCTTCCACCAACTACGAGCAGTACTTC
CSVEDPSTNYEQYF
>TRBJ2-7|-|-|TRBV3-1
TGTGCCAGCAGCCAAGTTTATGGGGGCGCAACGTACGAGCAGTACTTC
CASSQVYGGATYEQYF
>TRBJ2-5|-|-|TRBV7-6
TGTGCCAGCAGCTTAGTCCGTGGGGCCGCGGAGACCCAGTACTTC
CASSLVRGAAETQYF
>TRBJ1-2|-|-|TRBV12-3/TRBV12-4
TGTGCCAGCAGTATCGGGGTAGGGGGCTACACCTTC
CASSIGVGGYTF
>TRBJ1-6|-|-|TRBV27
TGTGCCAGCAGTTACTCCTCCGGGGGGATCAGGAGGGGGTCACCCCTCCACTTT
CASSYSSGGIRRGSPLHF
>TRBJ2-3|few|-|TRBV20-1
TGCAGTGCTAGGTCCAGGTATCACACAGATACGCAGTATTTT
CSARSRYHTDTQYF
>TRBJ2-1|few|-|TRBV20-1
TGCAGTGCTAGAGGCCTAGATTCTCTCGATGAGCAGTTCTTC
CSARGLDSLDEQFF
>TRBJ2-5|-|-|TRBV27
TGTGCCAGTTCGCGGGGTGCCAGCCGAGAGACCCAGTACTTC
CASSRGASRETQYF
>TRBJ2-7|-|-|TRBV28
TGTGCCAGCAGTGCGCCTCTGGGCAGGGGTTCCTACGAGCAGTACTTC
CASSAPLGRGSYEQYF
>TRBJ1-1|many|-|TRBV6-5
TGTGCCAGCAGTTACGGCGCCCTGAACACTGAAGCTTTCTTT
CASSYGALNTEAFF
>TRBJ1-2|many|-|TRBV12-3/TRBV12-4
TGTGCCAGCAGTTCTCAGGGACTGGGCTACACCTTC
CASSSQGLGYTF
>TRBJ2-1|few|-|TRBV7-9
TGTGCCAGCAGCTTAGTGGCAGCCCGTTACAATGAGCAGTTCTTC
CASSLVAARYNEQFF
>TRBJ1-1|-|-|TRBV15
TGTGCCACCAGCAGAGATCGGGGGAAGAACACTGAAGCTTTCTTT
CATSRDRGKNTEAFF
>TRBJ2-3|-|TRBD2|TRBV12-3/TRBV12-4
TGTGCCAGCAGTTTGATAGGGCGGGGGGGCCTTCTCCCCCTACGAACTAGCACAGATACGCAGTATTTT
CASSLIGRGGLLPLRTSTDTQYF
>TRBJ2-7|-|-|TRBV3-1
TGTGCCAGCAGCCAAGGACTTCCCACCTCCTACGAGCAGTACTTC
CASSQGLPTSYEQYF
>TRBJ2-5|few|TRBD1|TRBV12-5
TGTGCTAGTGGTTCCATGACAGGGGAAGGAGGGGAGACCCAGTACTTC
CASGSMTGEGGETQYF
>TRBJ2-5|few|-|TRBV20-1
TGCAGTGCTAGACACCAAGAGACCCAGTACTTC
CSARHQETQYF
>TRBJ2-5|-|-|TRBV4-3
TGCGCCAGCAGCCTAGACGTGGCAGCTTCGGTGGAGACCCAGTACTTC
CASSLDVAASVETQYF
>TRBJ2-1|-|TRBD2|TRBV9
TGTGCCAGCAGCGTGCGAAGCGGGGCCGTCTACAATGAGCAGTTCTTC
CASSVRSGAVYNEQFF